This T cell receptor (beta chain) was obtained from a study of PD-1 blockade in classical Hodgkin lymphoma. The CDR3 runs to 12 residues. Per germline, CDR1 SEHNR and CDR2 FQNEAQ (reference sequence). V lost 0 bases, J lost 6 bases, and 6 bases lay in between. This table comes from immunoSEQ multiplex PCR, and its TCRdb copy is limited to in-frame clones, with some not included. The repertoire consists of 6,000 to 7,500 clones, with 70% to 90% occurring once and the leading ten covering 25% to 35%. Only one count was recorded for this clone. Every patient had relapsed following autologous stem cell transplantation, and cohorts differed in brentuximab vedotin exposure.

Specimen: peripheral blood mononuclear cells (PBMCs), collected at baseline. The TCR comes from a human donor with classical Hodgkin lymphoma. The chain links TRBV7-9 to TRBJ2-7, with D unclear. The DNA for the CDR3 is TGTGCCAGCAGCTTAGCGAAACGCGAGCAGTACTTC. Its translation is CASSLAKREQYF.